The rows below give T cell receptor beta chains drawn from one sample of a study of T cells in Graves' hyperthyroidism and ophthalmopathy. TCRdb re-called the multiplex PCR reads through MiXCR, storing one row per CDR3 protein. Here the sample spans about 640,000 distinct CDR3 sequences, 20% to 25% being singletons. Source material: blood. The receptors originated from a man aged 25-45 years with Graves' ophthalmopathy. CDR3s include the opening cysteine and the closing phenylalanine or tryptophan. The order of the fields is J gene, clone size, V gene, CDR3 length, D gene, CDR3 protein, CDR3 DNA. A D gene is named only where the DNA matches it firmly. Rows may omit the clone size; those that give it use once, few, many or a size class.

TRBJ2-3 | few | TRBV20-1 | 18 | TRBD2 | CSARAPNLLAVVTDTQYF | TGCAGTGCTAGAGCCCCCAATTTACTAGCGGTAGTCACAGATACGCAGTATTTT
TRBJ2-2 | few | TRBV7-8 | 16 | . | CASSLMAAQGPGELFF | TGTGCCAGCAGCTTAATGGCAGCCCAAGGACCCGGGGAGCTGTTTTTT
TRBJ2-2 | . | TRBV28 | 17 | TRBD2 | CASSCDKRERSTGELFF | TGTGCCAGCAGTTGTGACAAGCGGGAGAGAAGCACCGGGGAGCTGTTTTTT
TRBJ2-2 | many | TRBV11-3 | 17 | TRBD2 | CASSPGSGTTNTGELFF | TGTGCCAGCAGCCCAGGTTCCGGGACTACGAACACCGGGGAGCTGTTTTTT
TRBJ2-1 | few | TRBV6-2/TRBV6-3 | 17 | TRBD2 | CASSYNPGGNLDNEQFF | TGTGCCAGCAGTTACAATCCGGGGGGAAACCTAGACAATGAGCAGTTCTTC
TRBJ2-1 | . | TRBV7-3 | 14 | . | CASSLTVRDNEQFF | TGTGCCAGCAGCTTAACAGTCCGGGACAATGAGCAGTTCTTC
TRBJ2-5 | many | TRBV10-3 | 13 | . | CAISGTEEETQYF | TGTGCCATCAGTGGGACAGAGGAAGAGACCCAGTACTTC
TRBJ1-4 | . | TRBV11-1 | 14 | . | CASSQGAGNEKLFF | TGTGCCAGCAGCCAAGGTGCGGGGAATGAAAAACTGTTTTTT
TRBJ2-5 | few | TRBV6-5 | 15 | . | CASSYRSRGDETQYF | TGTGCCAGCAGTTACCGATCCAGGGGGGACGAGACCCAGTACTTC
TRBJ2-2 | . | TRBV5-1 | 14 | . | CASSLWGFDGELFF | TGCGCCAGCAGCTTGTGGGGGTTTGACGGGGAGCTGTTTTTT
TRBJ2-1 | few | TRBV11-2 | 17 | . | CASSQKRSYSSYNEQFF | TGTGCCAGCAGCCAAAAGAGGTCCTATAGCTCCTACAATGAGCAGTTCTTC
TRBJ2-7 | . | TRBV6-1 | 14 | TRBD2 | CASSPGGGLAEQYF | TGTGCCAGCAGTCCGGGGGGGGGCTTAGCCGAGCAGTACTTC
TRBJ2-1 | . | TRBV4-1 | 16 | TRBD2 | CASSHLLAGGGNEQFF | TGCGCCAGCAGCCATTTGCTAGCGGGAGGCGGGAATGAGCAGTTCTTC
TRBJ2-2 | . | TRBV3-1 | 13 | . | CASSQVTSGELFF | TGTGCCAGCAGCCAAGTTACCTCCGGGGAGCTGTTTTTT
TRBJ2-1 | . | TRBV20-1 | 14 | . | CSARDRRGRKTQFF | TGCAGTGCTAGAGATCGGAGAGGGAGAAAAACGCAGTTCTTC
TRBJ2-7 | . | TRBV2 | 14 | TRBD2 | CARSSGRAGYEQYF | TGTGCCAGGAGTAGCGGGAGGGCCGGGTACGAGCAGTACTTC
TRBJ2-2 | many | TRBV10-1 | 16 | TRBD2 | CASSELAGANTGELFF | TGCGCCAGCAGTGAACTAGCGGGAGCGAACACCGGGGAGCTGTTTTTT
TRBJ2-7 | . | TRBV20-1 | 14 | TRBD2 | CSAREGGSGVEQYF | TGCAGTGCTAGAGAGGGGGGGTCGGGAGTCGAGCAGTACTTC
TRBJ2-1 | many | TRBV7-2 | 13 | . | CASSLSSLREQFF | TGTGCCAGCAGCTTATCAAGTCTCCGTGAGCAGTTCTTC
TRBJ2-2 | . | TRBV2 | 14 | TRBD2 | CASMSGTNTGELFF | TGTGCCAGCATGAGCGGGACCAACACCGGGGAGCTGTTTTTT
TRBJ1-1 | . | TRBV5-1 | 16 | TRBD1 | CASSLAQGAANTEAFF | TGCGCCAGCAGCTTGGCCCAGGGGGCGGCGAACACTGAAGCTTTCTTT
TRBJ2-1 | . | TRBV3-1 | 17 | . | CASSPLAPAALYNEQFF | TGTGCCAGCAGCCCCTTAGCCCCCGCGGCGCTTTACAATGAGCAGTTCTTC
TRBJ2-1 | . | TRBV20-1 | 11 | . | CSAGTGNEQFF | TGCAGTGCTGGGACGGGCAATGAGCAGTTCTTC
TRBJ2-7 | . | TRBV27 | 14 | TRBD2 | CASSLASGTFEQYF | TGTGCCAGCAGTTTGGCTAGCGGGACATTCGAGCAGTACTTC
TRBJ2-7 | many | TRBV5-1 | 13 | . | CASSSNLAYEQYF | TGCGCCAGCAGCTCAAACCTAGCTTACGAGCAGTACTTC
TRBJ2-1 | . | TRBV28 | 16 | TRBD2 | CASSLLGREGLPEQFF | TGTGCCAGCAGTTTACTTGGGCGGGAGGGCCTCCCGGAGCAGTTCTTC
TRBJ2-7 | few | TRBV20-1 | 14 | TRBD2 | CSARENGRPYEQYF | TGCAGTGCTAGAGAGAACGGGAGGCCCTACGAGCAGTACTTC
TRBJ1-5 | many | TRBV5-5 | 17 | . | CASSLAWTGYSNQPQHF | TGTGCCAGCAGCTTGGCCTGGACGGGCTATAGCAATCAGCCCCAGCATTTT
TRBJ2-1 | . | TRBV20-1 | 14 | . | CSARGGGAYNEQFF | TGCAGTGCTAGAGGTGGGGGCGCCTACAATGAGCAGTTCTTC
TRBJ2-2 | . | TRBV7-9 | 19 | . | CASTQGRGRPFANTGELFF | TGTGCCAGCACCCAAGGGAGGGGGCGACCCTTCGCGAACACCGGGGAGCTGTTTTTT
TRBJ2-3 | many | TRBV5-1 | 15 | . | CASRPGTYGTDTQYF | TGCGCCAGCAGGCCCGGGACCTACGGCACAGATACGCAGTATTTT
TRBJ2-1 | . | TRBV3-1 | 15 | TRBD2 | CASSPLPAGANEQFF | TGTGCCAGCAGCCCTCTCCCAGCGGGAGCAAATGAGCAGTTCTTC
TRBJ1-2 | few | TRBV20-1 | 16 | TRBD1 | CSARNPRKDRADGYTF | TGCAGTGCTAGAAACCCTAGAAAAGACAGGGCCGATGGCTACACCTTC
TRBJ1-6 | few | TRBV20-1 | 17 | . | CSARVFRESKEDSPLHF | TGCAGTGCTAGAGTATTCCGGGAGAGCAAGGAGGATTCACCCCTCCACTTT
TRBJ2-7 | many | TRBV12-3/TRBV12-4 | 14 | . | CASSLWGSSREQYF | TGTGCCAGCAGTTTATGGGGGTCGTCCCGCGAGCAGTACTTC
TRBJ2-7 | few | TRBV6-2/TRBV6-3 | 13 | . | CASNTLEGLEQYF | TGTGCCAGCAATACGCTAGAAGGGCTCGAGCAGTACTTC
TRBJ2-2 | . | TRBV5-1 | 17 | . | CASSGFFGLSKTGELFF | TGCGCCAGCAGCGGGTTCTTCGGACTATCCAAGACCGGGGAGCTGTTTTTT